The 25 T cell receptor beta chains below come from one sample, sequenced in a study of radiotherapy plus CTLA-4 blockade in lung cancer. The data were produced by immunoSEQ multiplex PCR, yet TCRdb's version contains in-frame clones alone and is incomplete. The sample holds about 100,000 clones; about 80% are singletons and the top ten take roughly 0.84%. The specimen comprised peripheral blood, sampled from a patient treated with radiotherapy plus ipilimumab. The receptor source for this set is a human donor with non-small cell lung cancer who had stable disease on radiotherapy plus ipilimumab.

The DNA for the CDR3 is TGTGCCAGCAGCCCCGAACCGGGGGGGGCAGATACGCAGTATTTT. Its protein product is CASSPEPGGADTQYF. This chain connects TRBV5-4 to TRBJ2-3; 8 positions match TRBD2. The V and J ends lost 4 bases and 4 bases, in that order; junction bases with no gene match: 8. Germline CDR1 reads SGHNT; CDR2 reads YYREEE (reference sequence). The CDR3 consists of 15 residues.

This chain joins TRBV5-1 and TRBJ2-1; D gene uncertain. The V end lost 0 bases, the J end lost 0 bases, and 10 bases lay between the germline ends. CDR3 length equals 16 residues. Per the germline V gene, CDR1 is SGHRS and CDR2 is YFSETQ. CDR3 loop: CASSLEGRRSYNEQFF. The CDR3 DNA sequence: TGCGCCAGCAGCTTGGAGGGCAGACGCTCCTACAATGAGCAGTTCTTC.

Only one count was recorded for this clone. The chain links TRBV7-6 to TRBJ2-3, with TRBD2 matching over 10 bases. CDR1 is SGHVS, CDR2 FNYEAQ, per germline. This CDR3 has 17 amino acids. With V trimmed by 0 bases and J by 8 bases, 11 bases remained unmatched. CDR3 sequence reads: CASSLARLAGETFTQYF. DNA for the CDR3: TGTGCCAGCAGCTTAGCGCGGCTAGCGGGAGAAACATTTACGCAGTATTTT. The full variable domain, its missing parts supplied by reference TRBV7-6 and TRBJ2-3, is GAGVSQSPRYKVTKRGQDVALRCDPISGHVSLYWYRQALGQGPEFLTYFNYEAQQDKSGLPNDRFSAERPEGSISTLTIQRTEQRDSAMYRCASSLARLAGETFTQYFGPGTRLTVL.

This clone was seen a few times. The gene calls are TRBV9 and TRBJ1-5; D gene uncertain. V was cut by 4 bases and J by 6 bases, with 11 bases left in between. The germline gives CDR1 SGDLS, CDR2 YYNGEE. CDR3 length: 13 residues. CDR3 residues: CASSFRPGQPQHF. CDR3 nucleotides: TGTGCCAGCAGCTTTAGGCCGGGTCAGCCCCAGCATTTT.

This clone appeared once. This chain links TRBV10-1 with TRBJ2-7; D not resolved. V gave up 3 bases and J gave up 3 bases, with 6 bases separating them. The CDR3 contains 12 residues. Germline values: CDR1 WNHNN, CDR2 SYGVQD (reference sequence). This CDR3 reads CASSEGNYEQYF. The CDR3 nucleotides read TGCGCCAGCAGTGAAGGAAACTACGAGCAGTACTTC.

This clone was picked up a small number of times. The CDR3 is CASSWGGINEKLFF. In DNA form, the CDR3 reads TGTGCCAGTAGTTGGGGAGGAATTAATGAAAAACTGTTTTTT. This sequence joins TRBV19 and TRBJ1-4; D remains unclear. The CDR3 consists of 14 residues. Germline V lookup: CDR1 LNHDA, CDR2 SQIVND (reference sequence). Trimming shortened V by 5 bases and J by 4 bases, and 11 bases separated the two germline ends. Drawing the rest from reference TRBV19 and TRBJ1-4, the complete variable domain is DGGITQSPKYLFRKEGQNVTLSCEQNLNHDAMYWYRQDPGQGLRLIYYSQIVNDFQKGDIAEGYSVSREKKESFPLTVTSAQKNPTAFYLCASSWGGINEKLFFGSGTQLSVL.

The chain couples TRBV2 to TRBJ2-7, with TRBD1 matching over 9 bases. The CDR3 loop spans 15 amino acids. J was trimmed by 6 bases and V by 4 bases; bases with no gene match: 10. Germline V CDR1 and CDR2: SNHLY, FYNNEI. The CDR3 coding sequence is TGTGCCAGCAGTGTCTCGGCGGGACAGGGCCCCGAGCAGTACTTC. This translates into CASSVSAGQGPEQYF. The variable domain in full, with the rest retrieved from reference TRBV2 and TRBJ2-7, is EPEVTQTPSHQVTQMGQEVILRCVPISNHLYFYWYRQILGQKVEFLVSFYNNEISEKSEIFDDQFSVERPDGSNFTLKIRSTKLEDSAMYFCASSVSAGQGPEQYFGPGTRLTVT.

The table lists this clone with a few counts. The chain couples TRBV14 to TRBJ1-6; D uncertain. The germline V gene encodes CDR1 SGHDN and CDR2 FVKESK. The CDR3 totals 17 residues. The germline V and J ends were trimmed by 0 bases and 4 bases, with 13 bases remaining between them. The DNA for the CDR3 is TGTGCCAGCAGCCAAGATGTAACACACAGTTATAATTCACCCCTCCACTTT. Residues: CASSQDVTHSYNSPLHF.

The rearrangement uses TRBV19 and TRBJ2-6; TRBD1 might be the D (6 bases). In germline, CDR1 is LNHDA, CDR2 SQIVND (reference sequence). The CDR3 runs to 16 residues. V shed 3 bases and J shed 4 bases, with 13 bases lying between them. The CDR3 reads CASSMYGGAGANVLTF. The CDR3 region has the DNA TGTGCCAGTAGTATGTATGGGGGCGCAGGGGCCAACGTCCTGACTTTC.

The chain uses TRBV29-1 and TRBJ2-3; the D is unclear. The CDR3 is 12 amino acids. V lost 5 bases and J 1 base, leaving 7 bases between the germline ends. CDR1 is SQVTM and CDR2 is ANQGSEA in the germline V gene. CDR3 sequence reads: CSVFSGTDTQYF. As DNA, the CDR3 is TGCAGCGTTTTCAGCGGCACAGATACGCAGTATTTT.

The J gene is TRBJ1-6, the V gene TRBV30; D is uncertain. Trimming left V 0 bases short and J 5 bases short, with 11 bases between. Germline V gene data show CDR1 as GTSNPN and CDR2 as SVGIG (reference sequence). This CDR3 is 15 amino acids long. CDR3 coding DNA: TGTGCCTGGAGTGTACGAGGGTTCGATAATTCACCCCTCCACTTT. This gives the protein CAWSVRGFDNSPLHF.

The chain employs TRBV5-1 and TRBJ1-5; D is undetermined. This CDR3 region has 19 residues. With 0 bases removed from V and 0 bases from J, the gap between germline ends came to 19 bases. Germline assignment: CDR1 SGHRS and CDR2 YFSETQ. Written as DNA, the CDR3 is TGCGCCAGCAGCTTGGAAGGCGAGCGGGTCCCTGATAGCAATCAGCCCCAGCATTTT. Translation: CASSLEGERVPDSNQPQHF.

The rearrangement joins TRBV30 to TRBJ1-1; TRBD1 aligns across 9 bases. This CDR3 contains 14 residues. Per the germline V gene, CDR1 is GTSNPN and CDR2 is SVGIG (reference sequence). The V and J ends lost 2 bases and 5 bases, in that order; junction bases with no gene match: 6. The CDR3 here is CAWSTGTGRTEAFF. The CDR3 bases are TGTGCCTGGAGTACCGGGACAGGGAGAACTGAAGCTTTCTTT. Based on the CDR3 plus reference TRBV30 and TRBJ1-1, the full variable domain is SQTIHQWPATLVQPVGSPLSLECTVEGTSNPNLYWYRQAAGRGLQLLFYSVGIGQISSEVPQNLSASRPQDRQFILSSKKLLLSDSGFYLCAWSTGTGRTEAFFGQGTRLTVV.

The chain couples TRBV5-4 to TRBJ2-5; 7 nucleotides align to TRBD2. Per the germline V gene, CDR1 is SGHNT and CDR2 is YYREEE (reference sequence). After removal of 4 bases from V and 2 bases from J, the junction contained 5 bases not matched to a gene. The CDR3 consists of 14 residues. The CDR3 bases are TGTGCCAGCAGCATGGGGGGGGTTCAAGAGACCCAGTACTTC. Residues: CASSMGGVQETQYF.

This clone was seen a handful of times. The chain couples TRBV19 to TRBJ1-2, with a tentative D call TRBD1 (5 bases). Germline V gene sequence: CDR1 LNHDA, CDR2 SQIVND (reference sequence). V was shortened by 3 bases and J by 6 bases, with 17 bases between the two germline ends. The CDR3 extends over 15 amino acids. The CDR3 DNA follows: TGTGCCAGTAGTATCTCAGGGTCGGGGTATGATGGCTACACCTTC. Translation gives CASSISGSGYDGYTF.

This chain connects TRBV5-6 to TRBJ2-3, with 9 bases fitting TRBD1. The trim removed 4 bases at V and 4 bases at J, leaving 7 bases unmatched. There are 15 residues in the CDR3. The germline CDR1 and CDR2 sequences are SGHDT and YYEEEE. The chain's CDR3 is CASSLWTGAADTQYF. The CDR3 nucleotides read TGTGCCAGCAGCCTCTGGACAGGGGCCGCAGATACGCAGTATTTT. The whole variable domain, remainder taken from reference TRBV5-6 and TRBJ2-3, is DAGVTQSPTHLIKTRGQQVTLRCSPKSGHDTVSWYQQALGQGPQFIFQYYEEEERQRGNFPDRFSGHQFPNYSSELNVNALLLGDSALYLCASSLWTGAADTQYFGPGTRLTVL.

The chain joins TRBV2 to TRBJ2-5; D gene uncertain. Germline assignment: CDR1 SNHLY and CDR2 FYNNEI. CDR3 size: 11 residues. Deletions cut 3 bases from V and 7 bases from J, with 6 bases between. DNA of the CDR3: TGTGCCAGCAGTGATGTAGGGACCCAGTACTTC. Translating it yields CASSDVGTQYF.

The rearrangement joins TRBV7-8 to TRBJ1-4; D is unresolved. The germline CDR1 and CDR2 sequences are SGHVS and FQNEAQ. CDR3 length equals 15 residues. The V end was cut by 1 base, the J end by 2 bases, with 8 bases between. DNA of the CDR3: TGTGCCAGCAGCTTAGGGGGTTCGACTAATGAAAAACTGTTTTTT. This encodes CASSLGGSTNEKLFF.

About this clone itself: An end of the junction does not agree with germline; a read error may underlie this. J is TRBJ2-7 and V is TRBV29-1; D perhaps matches TRBD1 (6 bases). CDR3 length: 11 residues. The germline gives CDR1 SQVTM, CDR2 ANQGSEA. CDR3 residues: CSVEILGTMDF. The CDR3 DNA reads as TGCAGCGTTGAAATACTCGGGACAATGGACTTC.

The chain recombines TRBV13 with TRBJ2-3; D is unresolved. Germline CDR1 PRHDT, CDR2 FYEKMQ (reference sequence). The V and J ends lost 1 base and 2 bases respectively, with 10 bases between them. The CDR3 length is 15 residues. The CDR3 spells CASSLDHQITDTQYF. In DNA, the CDR3 is TGTGCCAGCAGCTTAGACCACCAGATCACAGATACGCAGTATTTT.

The chain links TRBV6-6 to TRBJ1-1; 9 nucleotides line up with TRBD1. J lost 8 bases, V lost 2 bases, and 6 bases had no gene match. The V gene's germline CDR1 is MNHNY and CDR2 SVGAGI (reference sequence). This CDR3 comprises 14 residues. DNA for the CDR3: TGTGCCAGCAGTTACGGACAGGGGAATTCCGAAGCTTTCTTT. This encodes CASSYGQGNSEAFF.

The CDR3 nucleotides read TGTGCCAGCAGCTCGGGACAGTACACAGATACGCAGTATTTT. It translates to CASSSGQYTDTQYF. The chain has TRBV7-9 and TRBJ2-3; 7 nucleotides agree with TRBD1. After removal of 4 bases from V and 2 bases from J, the junction contained 3 bases not matched to a gene. The CDR3 is made up of 14 amino acids. Germline loops: CDR1 SEHNR, CDR2 FQNEAQ (reference sequence).

This clone was seen just once. The gene calls are TRBV9 and TRBJ2-5; D unclear. The CDR3 loop spans 15 amino acids. V was cut by 2 bases and J by 4 bases, with 15 bases left in between. Germline loops: CDR1 SGDLS, CDR2 YYNGEE. CDR3 protein: CASSVSLLGLETQYF. CDR3 bases: TGTGCCAGCAGCGTCTCCCTCTTAGGCCTAGAGACCCAGTACTTC.

The rearrangement links TRBV5-5 to TRBJ1-4; tentative D call: TRBD1 (5 bases). Trimming took off 4 bases at V and 5 bases at J, with 12 bases between the two ends. This CDR3 is 14 amino acids long. Germline V gene lookup returns CDR1 SGHKS and CDR2 YYEKEE (reference sequence). The chain's CDR3 is CASSLRDLNEKLFF. CDR3 DNA: TGTGCCAGCAGCCTCCGGGACCTGAATGAAAAACTGTTTTTT.

A single count supports this clone. The J gene is TRBJ1-1, the V gene TRBV7-2, with 10 bases identical to TRBD1. CDR1 SGHTA and CDR2 FQGNSA come from the germline V gene. The V segment lost 6 bases and the J segment 7 bases; nucleotides outside the gene matches: 8. CDR3 length equals 14 residues. The CDR3 protein is CASRLPGQGVEAFF. CDR3 nucleotides: TGTGCCAGCAGGCTCCCCGGACAGGGGGTTGAAGCTTTCTTT. The full variable domain, rest sourced from reference TRBV7-2 and TRBJ1-1, is GAGVSQSPSNKVTEKGKDVELRCDPISGHTALYWYRQSLGQGLEFLIYFQGNSAPDKSGLPSDRFSAERTGGSVSTLTIQRTQQEDSAVYLCASRLPGQGVEAFFGQGTRLTVV.